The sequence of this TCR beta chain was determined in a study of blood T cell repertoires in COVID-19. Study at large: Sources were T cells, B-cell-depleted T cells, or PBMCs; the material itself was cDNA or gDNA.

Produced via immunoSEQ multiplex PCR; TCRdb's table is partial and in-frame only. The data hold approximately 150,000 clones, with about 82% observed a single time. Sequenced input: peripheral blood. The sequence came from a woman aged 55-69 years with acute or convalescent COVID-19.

The CDR3 nucleotides read TGCGCCAGCAGCCAAGAGACAGGGAGGTATAATTCACCCCTCCACTTT. It translates to CASSQETGRYNSPLHF. The V gene is TRBV4-1, the J gene TRBJ1-6; 7 nucleotides agree with TRBD1. Germline trimming cut 0 bases from V and 4 bases from J; bases unmatched to any gene: 3. CDR1 and CDR2 from the germline V gene are MGHRA and YSYEKL. CDR3 length: 16 amino acids.